One and the same sample provided the 21 T cell receptor beta chains below, sequenced in a study of prognosis after radiotherapy for stage I lung cancer. Genomic DNA was the source, and TCR beta CDR3 was amplified from it by two-round multiplex PCR. Primers specific to each TRBV and TRBJ gene were used in first-round PCR. TCRdb itself ran the multiplex PCR reads through MiXCR, one entry per CDR3 protein. This sample has approximately 17,000 distinct CDR3 sequences; under 55% occur once, and the top ten carry approximately 44%. The sequenced sample was PBMCs, obtained before or after stereotactic body radiation therapy (not recorded which). These receptors all come from a donor older than 45 with non-small cell lung cancer.

In its sample, this clonotype was seen many times. The V gene is TRBV5-6, the J gene TRBJ1-5; D is possibly TRBD1 (5 bases). CDR1 SGHDT and CDR2 YYEEEE come from the germline V gene. The ends were cut back, 1 base at V and 7 bases at J, with 9 bases in the middle. The CDR3 has 13 residues. CDR3 protein: CASSLWGRQPQHF. CDR3 nucleotide sequence: TGTGCCAGCAGCTTGTGGGGACGACAGCCCCAGCATTTT.

This chain uses TRBV6-5 with TRBJ1-6; D not resolved. Trimming left V 1 base short and J 10 bases short, with 14 bases between. The CDR3 length is 15 residues. CDR1 is MNHEY, CDR2 SVGAGI, per germline. The CDR3 DNA follows: TGTGCCAGCAGTTACTTGAGGGAGGAGTCGTCACCCCTCCACTTT. Translated, it gives CASSYLREESSPLHF.

This clonotype was observed a few times. A much larger clone lies one base from this, so it may be a read error. No conserved phenylalanine or tryptophan is present at the end of the CDR3, so a read error is the likely explanation. The genes are TRBV5-8 and TRBJ1-6; D uncertain. CDR3 length: 15 residues. Germline CDR1 and CDR2: SGHTS and YDEGEE. Trimming pared 0 bases from V and 10 bases from J, leaving 14 bases between. CDR3: CASSLASRVSSPLHS. The CDR3 region has the DNA TGTGCCAGCAGCTTGGCCTCCCGGGTCAGCTCACCCCTCCACTCT.

This clonotype has at least ten counts. The rearrangement uses TRBV30 and TRBJ1-5; 8 nucleotides align to TRBD1. V lost 5 bases, J lost 4 bases, and 1 base stayed unmatched. The CDR3 has 12 residues. CDR1 is GTSNPN, CDR2 SVGIG, per germline (reference sequence). The DNA of the CDR3 is TGTGCCTGGGGACAGGGTAATCAGCCCCAGCATTTT. It encodes CAWGQGNQPQHF.

V gene TRBV7-9 combines with J gene TRBJ2-1; the D call may be TRBD1 or TRBD2 (5 bases each). In germline, CDR1 is SEHNR, CDR2 FQNEAQ (reference sequence). The CDR3 consists of 15 residues. V dropped 3 bases and J dropped 4 bases, with 13 bases sitting between them. The CDR3 reads CASSLGRQLYNEQFF. DNA of the CDR3: TGTGCCAGCAGCTTGGGACGGCAGCTATACAATGAGCAGTTCTTC.

This clonotype was counted ten times or more. The chain employs TRBV3-1 and TRBJ1-6; D unresolved. V gave up 0 bases and J gave up 8 bases, with 17 bases separating them. The CDR3 length is 17 residues. The germline CDR1 and CDR2 sequences are LGHDT and YNNKEL (reference sequence). CDR3 DNA sequence: TGTGCCAGCAGCCAAGATCATTTGGCAGGTCTGCATTCACCCCTCCACTTT. Protein: CASSQDHLAGLHSPLHF.

The chain employs TRBV11-2 and TRBJ2-7; 7 bases fit TRBD1. Germline CDR1 reads SGHAT; CDR2 reads FQNNGV. V dropped 5 bases and J dropped 6; count of bases not matched to a gene: 4. The CDR3 runs 12 residues. The CDR3 coding sequence is TGTGCCAGCAGCGAGAGACAGGGCGAGCAGTACTTC. Translating it yields CASSERQGEQYF.

The sample holds a few counts of this clonotype. A much larger clonotype is one base distant, so this may be a read error. The CDR3 sequence: CASSEELRTSGADTQYF. The CDR3 region has the DNA TGTGCCAGCAGTGAAGAGTTAAGGACTAGCGGAGCAGATACGCAGTATTTT. This sequence joins TRBV6-2 or TRBV6-3 and TRBJ2-3; TRBD2 matches 10 bases. The length of the CDR3 is 17 residues. Germline CDR1 MNHEY, CDR2 SVGEGT. V was clipped by 5 bases and J by 4 bases; unmatched bases: 12.

This clonotype was seen just once. Only one base separates this from a far larger clonotype, so it likely reflects a read error. V gene TRBV6-1 combines with J gene TRBJ2-2, with D maybe TRBD2 (5 bases). Germline loops: CDR1 MNHNS, CDR2 SASEGT. This CDR3 is 16 amino acids long. The CDR3 loop reads CASSDRGFGNTWELFF. In nucleotides, the CDR3 is TGTGCCAGCAGTGACAGAGGGTTTGGAAACACCTGGGAGCTGTTTTTT.

The V and J genes are TRBV11-2 and TRBJ2-1, with D tentatively TRBD2 (5 bases). The V gene lost 5 bases and the J gene lost 5 bases, with 16 bases spanning the gap. From germline, CDR1 is SGHAT and CDR2 FQNNGV. The length of the CDR3 is 15 residues. The CDR3 region is CASSRRDISNNEQFF. The CDR3, as DNA: TGTGCCAGCAGCCGCCGGGATATAAGTAACAATGAGCAGTTCTTC.

This clonotype has at least ten counts. The chain employs TRBV19 and TRBJ2-7; the match to TRBD1 covers 8 bases. The CDR3 is made up of 16 amino acids. From germline, CDR1 is LNHDA and CDR2 SQIVND (reference sequence). Trimming cost V 1 base and J 5 bases; bases outside gene matches: 10. Here the CDR3 reads CASSIGGGTGLDEQYF. The CDR3 bases are TGTGCCAGTAGTATAGGTGGTGGGACAGGCTTGGACGAGCAGTACTTC.

This clonotype is medium-sized (0.01 to 0.1%) in the sample. The chain employs TRBV5-1 and TRBJ2-7, with 7 bases that match TRBD2. The CDR3 is 13 residues long. The germline CDR1 and CDR2 sequences are SGHRS and YFSETQ. V lost 8 bases and J lost 0; bases outside the gene matches: 5. This CDR3 is CASARESSYEQYF. The CDR3 bases are TGCGCCAGTGCGCGGGAGAGCTCCTACGAGCAGTACTTC.

Concerning this clonotype itself: A read error is likely here: a far larger clone is one base away. This rearrangement joins TRBV6-9 to TRBJ2-1; 10 nucleotides match TRBD2. The CDR3 loop spans 16 amino acids. Per the germline V gene, CDR1 is MNHGY and CDR2 is SVAAGI. Trimming cost V 6 bases and J 4 bases; bases outside gene matches: 9. The CDR3 region is CASRLVTSGYYNEQFF. CDR3 sequence (DNA): TGTGCCAGCAGGCTCGTGACTAGCGGGTATTACAATGAGCAGTTCTTC.

The V and J genes are TRBV14 and TRBJ2-7; D remains unclear. V lost 0 bases, J lost 7 bases, and 10 bases lay in between. The CDR3 is 13 residues long. Germline V gene lookup returns CDR1 SGHDN and CDR2 FVKESK. DNA for the CDR3: TGTGCCAGCAGCCAAGATGACGGAAAAGAGCAGTACTTC. It specifies CASSQDDGKEQYF.

The chain links TRBV6-1 to TRBJ1-1; D call uncertain. This CDR3 has 14 amino acids. CDR1 and CDR2 from the germline V gene are MNHNS and SASEGT. Trimming stripped 7 bases from V and 4 bases from J, with 16 bases between. Here the CDR3 reads CASNTNVGFTEAFF. For the CDR3, the DNA is TGTGCCAGCAACACCAATGTAGGCTTCACTGAAGCTTTCTTT.

This clonotype showed up many times. V is TRBV2 and J is TRBJ1-5; 9 bases fit TRBD1. Germline CDR1 SNHLY, CDR2 FYNNEI. The CDR3 covers 14 residues. Germline trimming cut 4 bases from V and 7 bases from J; bases unmatched to any gene: 5. In DNA form, the CDR3 reads TGTGCCAGCAGTGGGGGACAGGGAGGGCAGCCCCAGCATTTT. This translates into CASSGGQGGQPQHF.

This chain connects TRBV11-2 to TRBJ2-1; tentative D call: TRBD1 (6 bases). Germline CDR1 SGHAT, CDR2 FQNNGV. V was shortened by 2 bases and J by 9 bases, with 20 bases between the two germline ends. This CDR3 has 16 amino acids. DNA of the CDR3: TGTGCCAGCAGCTTATTGGCCCCTGGGGCGGACAGTGAGCAGTTCTTC. Its translation is CASSLLAPGADSEQFF. The full variable domain, completed using reference TRBV11-2 and TRBJ2-1, is EAGVAQSPRYKIIEKRQSVAFWCNPISGHATLYWYQQILGQGPKLLIQFQNNGVVDDSQLPKDRFSAERLKGVDSTLKIQPAKLEDSAVYLCASSLLAPGADSEQFFGPGTRLTVL.

The V call is TRBV5-1, the J call TRBJ2-7, with 7 bases lining up with TRBD2. V lost 0 bases to trimming and J lost 6 bases; unmatched junction nucleotides: 3. Germline V lookup: CDR1 SGHRS, CDR2 YFSETQ. The CDR3 has 13 residues. CDR3 sequence reads: CASSLERGREQYF. The CDR3 region has the DNA TGCGCCAGCAGCTTGGAGCGGGGTCGCGAGCAGTACTTC.

With respect to this clonotype: The junction differs from germline at one of its ends, possibly a read error. The J gene is TRBJ1-5, the V gene TRBV15; weak D call: TRBD1 (5 bases). The V gene's germline CDR1 is LNHNV and CDR2 YYDKDF (reference sequence). The CDR3 loop spans 17 amino acids. CDR3 coding DNA: TGTGTCACCAGCAGGGTAGGATGGGGTTCGCGCAACCAGCCCCAGCATTTT. Translating it yields CVTSRVGWGSRNQPQHF.

This clonotype was picked up many times. The chain carries TRBV3-1 and TRBJ2-5; possible D gene TRBD2, 6 bases. V shed 1 base and J shed 1 base, with 10 bases lying between them. Germline V gene lookup returns CDR1 LGHDT and CDR2 YNNKEL (reference sequence). This CDR3 is 15 amino acids long. The DNA of the CDR3 is TGTGCCAGCAGCCAAGTTGCGGGGAGCCAAGAGACCCAGTACTTC. This codes for CASSQVAGSQETQYF.

This clonotype was observed many times. The chain carries TRBV5-1 and TRBJ2-7; D ambiguous. The V end lost 1 base, the J end lost 5 bases, and 7 bases lay between the germline ends. The CDR3 length is 12 residues. CDR1 and CDR2 from the germline V gene are SGHRS and YFSETQ. The CDR3 DNA is TGCGCCAGCAGCTTGTCCGGGCACGAGCAGTACTTC. It codes for CASSLSGHEQYF.